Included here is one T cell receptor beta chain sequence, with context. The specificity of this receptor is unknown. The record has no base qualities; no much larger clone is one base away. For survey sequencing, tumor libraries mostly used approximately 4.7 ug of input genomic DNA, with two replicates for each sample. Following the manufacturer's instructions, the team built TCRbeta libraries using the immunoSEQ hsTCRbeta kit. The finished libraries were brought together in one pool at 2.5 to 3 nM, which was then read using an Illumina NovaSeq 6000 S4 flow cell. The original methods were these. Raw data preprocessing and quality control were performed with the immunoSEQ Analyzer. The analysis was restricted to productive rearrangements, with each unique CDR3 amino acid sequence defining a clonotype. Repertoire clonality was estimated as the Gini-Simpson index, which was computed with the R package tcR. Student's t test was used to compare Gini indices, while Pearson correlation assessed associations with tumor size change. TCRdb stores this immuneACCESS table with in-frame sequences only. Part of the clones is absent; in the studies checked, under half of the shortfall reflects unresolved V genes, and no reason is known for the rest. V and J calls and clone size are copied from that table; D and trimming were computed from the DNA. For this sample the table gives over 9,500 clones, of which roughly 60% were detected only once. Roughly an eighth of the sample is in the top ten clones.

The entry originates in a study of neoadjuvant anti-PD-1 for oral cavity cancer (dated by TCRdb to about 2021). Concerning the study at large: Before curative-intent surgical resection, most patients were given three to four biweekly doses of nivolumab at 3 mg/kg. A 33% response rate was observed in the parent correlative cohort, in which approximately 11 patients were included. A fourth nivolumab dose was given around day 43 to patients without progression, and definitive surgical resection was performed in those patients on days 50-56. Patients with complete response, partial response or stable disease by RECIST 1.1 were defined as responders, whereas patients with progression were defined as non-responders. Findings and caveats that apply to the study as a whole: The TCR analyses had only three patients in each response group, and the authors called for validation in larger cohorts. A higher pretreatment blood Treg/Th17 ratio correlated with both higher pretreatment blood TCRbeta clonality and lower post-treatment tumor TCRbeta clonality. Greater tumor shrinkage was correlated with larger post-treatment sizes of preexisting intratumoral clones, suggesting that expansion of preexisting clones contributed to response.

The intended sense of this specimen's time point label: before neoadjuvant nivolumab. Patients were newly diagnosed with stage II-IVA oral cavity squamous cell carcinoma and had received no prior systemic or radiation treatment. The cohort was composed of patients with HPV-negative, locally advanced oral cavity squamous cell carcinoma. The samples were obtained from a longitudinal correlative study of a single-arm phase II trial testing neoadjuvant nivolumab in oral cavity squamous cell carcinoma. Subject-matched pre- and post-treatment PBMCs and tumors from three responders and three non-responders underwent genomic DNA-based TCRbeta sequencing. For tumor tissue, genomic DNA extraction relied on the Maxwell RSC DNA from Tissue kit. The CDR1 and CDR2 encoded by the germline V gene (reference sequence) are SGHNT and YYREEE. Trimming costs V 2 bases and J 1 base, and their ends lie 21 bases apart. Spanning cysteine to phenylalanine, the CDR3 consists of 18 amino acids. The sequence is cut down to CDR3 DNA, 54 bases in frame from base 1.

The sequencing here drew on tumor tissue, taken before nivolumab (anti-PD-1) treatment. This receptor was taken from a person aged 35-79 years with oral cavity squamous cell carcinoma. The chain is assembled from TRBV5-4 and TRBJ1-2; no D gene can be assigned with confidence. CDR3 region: CASSFRLHPDPINYGYTF. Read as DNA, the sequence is TGTGCCAGCAGCTTTAGACTACATCCGGACCCGATTAACTATGGCTACACCTTC.